This T cell receptor (beta chain) was documented in a study of blood T cell repertoires in COVID-19. The overall study: Spain, Italy and the United States supplied samples that represented acute and convalescent COVID-19.

Germline V CDR1 and CDR2: MNHEY, SVGAGI. V was clipped by 3 bases and J by 2 bases, with 11 bases between them. This CDR3 comprises 15 residues. In the source study's methods: Reference gene primer amplification gave estimated nucleated cell counts. Sequencing was performed with immunoSEQ multiplex PCR; in TCRdb, only in-frame clones are kept and a portion is missing. The V and J calls and the clone size are those of that table, but D and trimming were determined from the DNA. The table records 430,000 or so clones, roughly 90% of them present only once. Sequencing was done on a sample of peripheral blood. The chain employs TRBV6-5 and TRBJ2-1; TRBD2 might be the D (5 bases). The source of this sequence is a man aged 18 to 29 with COVID-19, enrolled during active disease. DNA of the CDR3: TGTGCCAGCAGTTATGGAGAGGGAGCCTACAATGAGCAGTTCTTC. It translates to CASSYGEGAYNEQFF.